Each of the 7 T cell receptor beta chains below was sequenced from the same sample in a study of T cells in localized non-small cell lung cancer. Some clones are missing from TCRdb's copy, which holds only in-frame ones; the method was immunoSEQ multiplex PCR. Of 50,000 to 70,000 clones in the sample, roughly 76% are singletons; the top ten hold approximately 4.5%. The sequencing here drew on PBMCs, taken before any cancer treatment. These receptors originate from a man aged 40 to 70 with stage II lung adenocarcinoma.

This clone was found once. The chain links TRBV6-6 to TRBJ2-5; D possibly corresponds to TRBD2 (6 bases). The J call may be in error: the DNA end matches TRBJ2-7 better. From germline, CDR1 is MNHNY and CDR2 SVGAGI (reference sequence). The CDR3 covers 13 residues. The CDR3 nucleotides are TGTGCCAGCAGTGGGGGGAGTACCTACGAGCAGTACTTC. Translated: CASSGGSTYEQYF.

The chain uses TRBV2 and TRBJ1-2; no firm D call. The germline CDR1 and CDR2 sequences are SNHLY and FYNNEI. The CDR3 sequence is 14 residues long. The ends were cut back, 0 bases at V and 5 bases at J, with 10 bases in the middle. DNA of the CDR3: TGTGCCAGCAGTGAAGCGCTTCGAGGATATGGCTACACCTTC. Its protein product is CASSEALRGYGYTF.

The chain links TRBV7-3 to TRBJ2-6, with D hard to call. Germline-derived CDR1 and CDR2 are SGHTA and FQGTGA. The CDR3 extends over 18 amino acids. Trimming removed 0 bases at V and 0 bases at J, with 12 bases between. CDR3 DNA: TGTGCCAGCAGCTTAACCGGGTCGCCAGGCTCTGGGGCCAACGTCCTGACTTTC. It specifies CASSLTGSPGSGANVLTF.

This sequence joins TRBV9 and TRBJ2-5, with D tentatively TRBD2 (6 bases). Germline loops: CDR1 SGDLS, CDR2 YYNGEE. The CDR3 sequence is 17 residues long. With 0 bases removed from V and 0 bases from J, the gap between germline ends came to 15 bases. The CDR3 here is CASSVAPLAGHQETQYF. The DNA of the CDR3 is TGTGCCAGCAGCGTAGCCCCTCTTGCGGGACACCAAGAGACCCAGTACTTC.

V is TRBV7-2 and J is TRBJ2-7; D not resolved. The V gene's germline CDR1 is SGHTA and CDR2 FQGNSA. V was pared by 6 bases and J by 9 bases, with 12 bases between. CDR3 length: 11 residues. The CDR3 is CASSPGLRQYF. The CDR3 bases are TGTGCCAGCAGTCCCGGCCTGAGGCAGTACTTC.

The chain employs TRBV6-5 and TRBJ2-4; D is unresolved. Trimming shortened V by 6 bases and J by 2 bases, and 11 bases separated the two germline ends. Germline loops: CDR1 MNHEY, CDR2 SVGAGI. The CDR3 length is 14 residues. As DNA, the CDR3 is TGTGCCAGCAGACCCTCCCTTCCCAAAAACATTCAGTACTTC. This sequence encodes CASRPSLPKNIQYF.

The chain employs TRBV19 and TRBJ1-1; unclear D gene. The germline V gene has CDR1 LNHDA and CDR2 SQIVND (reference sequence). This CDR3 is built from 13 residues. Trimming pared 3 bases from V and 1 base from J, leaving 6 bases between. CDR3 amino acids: CASSIEENTEAFF. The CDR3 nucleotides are TGTGCCAGTAGTATTGAGGAGAACACTGAAGCTTTCTTT. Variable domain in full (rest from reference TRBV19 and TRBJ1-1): DGGITQSPKYLFRKEGQNVTLSCEQNLNHDAMYWYRQDPGQGLRLIYYSQIVNDFQKGDIAEGYSVSREKKESFPLTVTSAQKNPTAFYLCASSIEENTEAFFGQGTRLTVV.